This T cell receptor beta chain comes out of a study of molecular identifiers for immune sequencing clone quantification (dated by TCRdb to the late 2010s). For the wider study: In a replicate experiment, RNA from around 20,000 or 100,000 naive CD8 T cells was split into five aliquots, four of which were sequenced. CD8 T cells were used in a methods study to benchmark molecular-identifier clustering-based TCR repertoire sequencing (MIDCIRS) and TCR RNA copy counting.

Naive CD8 T cell libraries were made from 20,000 to 1,000,000 sorted cells using 10%, 30% or 50% of purified RNA. Naive CD8 T cells were FACS-sorted as CD8+CD4-CCR7+CD45RA+ on a BD FACSAria II into RLT Plus buffer. To test detection sensitivity, Jurkat RNA equal to over nine TCR copies was added to samples of 20,000-1,000,000 naive CD8 T cells. Enrichment of CD8 T cells was performed with RosetteSep CD8+ T Cell Enrichment Cocktail and Ficoll-Paque, after which ACK red cell lysis was carried out. Study-wide conclusions, independent of this receptor: The naive libraries included spiked-in Jurkat TCR RNA (fewer than 11 copies' worth), and this Jurkat TCR RNA is not part of the donor repertoire. Spiked-in Jurkat TCR RNA equal to a single cell's worth was reported to be detectable even within 1,100,000 naive CD8 T cells. Modeling estimated approximately 3 recovered TCR RNA copies per cell, compared with about 10 by digital PCR, which implies 30% to 35% capture efficiency. When barcode sub-clustering was omitted, TCR diversity was inflated by chimeric consensus sequences, with chimeras reaching as high as 47%. In CMV-specific effector cells, over 99% of molecules were held by clones above 20 RNA copies, whereas under 1% of molecules were held by such clones in naive cells. Highly expanded clone sizes could be underestimated because identical TCR molecules may share a barcode.

Library preparation employed PCR. The sequencer was a NextSeq 500. Preparation of bulk TCR libraries followed a previously described approach, with the TCR primers listed in Table S5. Total RNA was purified with the Qiagen AllPrep DNA/RNA kit. Reads from multiple sequencing runs of the same library were pooled before analysis. The original pipeline was this. Only reads with exact TCR constant sequence were kept, trimmed to 150 nt, and grouped by their 12-nt molecular barcodes. Reads within each barcode group were sub-clustered using a 15% Levenshtein threshold, and quality-weighted consensus sequences were constructed for each RNA molecule. Non-functional sequences were removed, as were lower-count sequences one edit away from another. On the basis of fitting two negative binomial distributions, barcode sub-clusters with fewer than 20% of the maximum read count were discarded. Using fastp trimming at Q25 and MiXCR clonotype assembly, TCRdb reanalyzed the public sequencing data and kept in-frame beta chains. All rows with the same CDR3 protein become a single entry with the most common DNA and genes. The V and J calls shown here were made by TCRdb, not taken from the authors' results. The table for this sample lists 90,000 or so distinct CDR3 sequences; roughly 25% of them were counted only once. The ten largest clones capture about 0.73% of the sample.

Concerning this clonotype: Its antigen is currently not known. Per-nucleotide qualities are absent, and no much larger clonotype sits a single base away.

Relative to germline, V is 6 bases shorter and J is 6 bases shorter, with 15 bases between their ends. Including cysteine and phenylalanine, the CDR3 has 14 amino acids. Of the read, only the CDR3 DNA is kept; its 42 bases are in frame from base 1. The chain couples TRBV12-3 or TRBV12-4 to TRBJ2-4, and the D gene may be TRBD1, 6 bases matching. This TCR was sampled from a human donor in good health. Some libraries in this study had Jurkat cell RNA spiked in. The sample comprised naive CD8+ T cells from blood, with Jurkat cell RNA spiked in. Sample cell subset or site, as interpreted from the label and publication: FACS-sorted CD8+CD4-CCR7+CD45RA+ naive T cells. The sequence in DNA is TGTGCCAGCAGCCGGGGACATTTGGGAAACATTCAGTACTTC. Its amino acids are CASSRGHLGNIQYF.